This TCR beta chain is drawn from a study of tumor and adjacent non-tumor tissue in lung cancer. For the study at large: Patients comprised approximately eleven adenocarcinoma, a couple of squamous cell carcinoma and 1 small cell lung cancer.

Three rounds of nested PCR, following a modified ARM-PCR protocol, produced the TCRbeta library. MiXCR, applied by TCRdb to the multiplex PCR reads, yields one record per CDR3 protein. Of approximately 79,000 distinct CDR3 sequences listed, roughly 62% were seen once; the top ten hold around 16%. Trimming took off 4 bases at V and 2 bases at J, with 20 bases between the two ends. The V gene's germline CDR1 is SGHRS and CDR2 YFSETQ. This CDR3 has 17 residues. This clonotype was seen a handful of times. The antigen remains undetermined. General study findings and limits: Patients with more diverse tumor TCRs had worse survival.

The template was RNA from unsorted bulk tissue. This chain connects TRBV5-1 to TRBJ2-3; D call uncertain. The TCR was taken from a man between 65 and 85 years old with non-small cell lung cancer. The sequencing input was lung tumor tissue. CDR3: CASSPLAPDLATDTQYF. CDR3 DNA sequence: TGCGCCAGCAGCCCACTGGCGCCAGACTTGGCCACAGATACGCAGTATTTT.